Each of the 8 T cell receptor beta chains below was sequenced from the same sample in a study of regulatory T cells in long-lasting Graves disease. To make TCR beta libraries, researchers used iRepertoire HTBI primers and Arm-PCR of CDR3 regions. MiXCR was run by TCRdb on the multiplex PCR reads, yielding one entry per CDR3 protein. The profile shows roughly 470,000 distinct CDR3 sequences, 20% of them singletons. The time point: persistent/refractory GD, antithyroid drugs over 5 years with positive TRAb. Isolated PBMC RNA provided the starting material for the TCR library. The starting material was peripheral blood mononuclear cells (PBMCs), obtained when the disease was refractory, from a patient treated with antithyroid drugs. The receptors derive from a female donor with Graves disease.

This clonotype was observed many times. The chain couples TRBV12-3 or TRBV12-4 to TRBJ2-7, with TRBD2 as a possible D gene (5 bases). V shed 2 bases and J shed 5 bases, with 10 bases lying between them. The CDR3 is 13 residues long. CDR3 coding DNA: TGTGCCAGCAGTTTAAGGTACGGGAACGAGCAGTACTTC. This encodes CASSLRYGNEQYF.

The chain employs TRBV29-1 and TRBJ2-7; 9 nucleotides line up with TRBD1. The CDR3 is 11 amino acids. Germline loops: CDR1 SQVTM, CDR2 ANQGSEA. V lost 7 bases to trimming and J lost 5 bases; unmatched junction nucleotides: 3. The CDR3 nucleotides are TGCAGCGCCGGGACAGGGAACGAGCAGTACTTC. This gives the protein CSAGTGNEQYF.

This clonotype was counted many times. V gene TRBV28 combines with J gene TRBJ1-1; no firm D call. Germline CDR1 reads MDHEN; CDR2 reads SYDVKM. This CDR3 is built from 13 residues. The germline V and J ends were trimmed by 5 bases and 5 bases, with 12 bases remaining between them. CDR3 region: CASSKGGRTEAFF. CDR3 coding DNA: TGTGCCAGCAGTAAGGGCGGCAGGACTGAAGCTTTCTTT.

This clonotype was detected many times. V and J are TRBV6-1 and TRBJ2-7, with D uncertain. The V and J ends lost 11 bases and 3 bases respectively, with 17 bases between them. The germline V gene encodes CDR1 MNHNS and CDR2 SASEGT. The CDR3 is 13 residues long. CDR3 nucleotides: TGTGCCGTACAAGAAATCTTGGGCTACGAGCAGTACTTC. Amino acid sequence: CAVQEILGYEQYF.

This clonotype was detected a few times. The V and J genes are TRBV13 and TRBJ2-7, with 9 bases matching TRBD2. Germline CDR1 is PRHDT and CDR2 is FYEKMQ (reference sequence). J lost 2 bases, V lost 5 bases, and 22 bases had no gene match. This CDR3 spans 20 amino acids. As DNA, the CDR3 is TGTGCCAGCAGCCTCAATAGCCCCACACACCAACTAGCGGGTACCTACGAGCAGTACTTC. Translation gives CASSLNSPTHQLAGTYEQYF.

The table lists this clonotype with a count of one. The V and J genes are TRBV20-1 and TRBJ1-4, with 7 bases fitting TRBD1. CDR3 length: 16 residues. Germline assignment: CDR1 DFQATT and CDR2 SNEGSKA (reference sequence). J lost 5 bases, V lost 3 bases, and 12 bases had no gene match. The CDR3: CSARDRNDYWNEKLFF. Written as DNA, the CDR3 is TGCAGTGCTAGGGACAGGAATGATTACTGGAATGAAAAACTGTTTTTT.

This clonotype has just a few counts. The chain recombines TRBV27 with TRBJ2-7, with D maybe TRBD2 (6 bases). The V and J ends lost 4 bases and 3 bases respectively, with 16 bases between them. Germline lookup yields CDR1 MNHEY and CDR2 SMNVEV (reference sequence). The CDR3 extends over 15 amino acids. DNA of the CDR3: TGTGCCAGCAGTTACGGGACTCCAAGGTTCTACGAGCAGTACTTC. Translating it yields CASSYGTPRFYEQYF.

This clonotype appeared many times. V gene TRBV12-3 or TRBV12-4 combines with J gene TRBJ2-5; 10 bases agree with TRBD1. CDR3 length equals 15 residues. The V and J ends lost 6 bases and 4 bases, in that order; junction bases with no gene match: 8. The CDR3 is CASRGGQGLRETQYF. DNA of the CDR3: TGTGCCAGCAGGGGGGGACAGGGGTTGAGAGAGACCCAGTACTTC.